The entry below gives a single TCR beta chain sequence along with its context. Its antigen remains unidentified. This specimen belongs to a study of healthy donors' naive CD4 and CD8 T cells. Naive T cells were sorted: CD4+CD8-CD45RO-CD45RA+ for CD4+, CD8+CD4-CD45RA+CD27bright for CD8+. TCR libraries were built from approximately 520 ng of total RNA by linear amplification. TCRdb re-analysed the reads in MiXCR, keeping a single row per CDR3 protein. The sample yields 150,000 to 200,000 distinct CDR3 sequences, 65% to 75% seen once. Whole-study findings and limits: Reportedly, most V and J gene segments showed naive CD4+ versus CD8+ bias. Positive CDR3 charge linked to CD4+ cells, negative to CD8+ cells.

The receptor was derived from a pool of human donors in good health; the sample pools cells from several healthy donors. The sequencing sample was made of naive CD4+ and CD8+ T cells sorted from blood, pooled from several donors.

The CDR3 region is CASTRTSGGSSYNEQFF. The DNA of the CDR3 is TGTGCCAGCACTAGGACTAGCGGGGGCAGCTCCTACAATGAGCAGTTCTTC. The chain joins TRBV19 to TRBJ2-7, with 13 bases aligning to TRBD2. The J call may be wrong; the DNA end is better matched by TRBJ2-1. This CDR3 is built from 17 residues. Per the germline V gene, CDR1 is LNHDA and CDR2 is SQIVND (reference sequence).